This is a list of T cell receptor beta chains from one sample in a study of cytomegalovirus exposure and HLA in healthy donors. Sequencing used immunoSEQ multiplex PCR; TCRdb keeps in-frame clones, though not all of them. Here the sample table reports about 140,000 clones. The sample consisted of PBMCs. The receptors shown here come from a man aged 35-49 years in good health and CMV-seronegative. The CDR3 runs from the conserved cysteine through the conserved F or W. A D gene is named only where the DNA matches it firmly.

length: 15
J: TRBJ2-7
V: TRBV5-1
D: TRBD1
DNA: TGCGCCAGCAGCTTGGAGACAGGGATAGCCTACGAGCAGTACTTC
CDR3: CASSLETGIAYEQYF

length: 15
J: TRBJ1-4
V: TRBV4-1
D: TRBD1
DNA: TGCGCCAGCAGCCAAGGGCAGGGGGCTTGGGAAAAACTGTTTTTT
CDR3: CASSQGQGAWEKLFF

length: 19
J: TRBJ1-1
V: TRBV11-2
D: TRBD1
DNA: TGTGCCAGCAGCTTCGGCAGGGGGCGTTCCCCCCCTCCCAACACTGAAGCTTTCTTT
CDR3: CASSFGRGRSPPPNTEAFF

length: 16
J: TRBJ2-2
V: TRBV5-6
D: TRBD2
DNA: TGTGCCAGCAGGCCCGGGACTAGCGGGAACACCGGGGAGCTGTTTTTT
CDR3: CASRPGTSGNTGELFF

length: 16
J: TRBJ1-2
V: TRBV28
D: TRBD1
DNA: TGTGCCAGCAGTATACGGGACAGGGATCCTAGCTATGGCTACACCTTC
CDR3: CASSIRDRDPSYGYTF

length: 14
J: TRBJ1-5
V: TRBV7-9
D: NA
DNA: TGTGCCAGCAGCGGGGGGGTAAGCAATCAGCCCCAGCATTTT
CDR3: CASSGGVSNQPQHF

length: 16
J: TRBJ1-2
V: TRBV14
D: NA
DNA: TGTGCCAGCAGCCGAGAGACAGACGGGTATTGGTATGGCTACACCTTC
CDR3: CASSRETDGYWYGYTF

length: 15
J: TRBJ1-5
V: TRBV5-1
D: TRBD1
DNA: TGCGCCAGCAGCGTACAGGGGTTGAGCAATCAGCCCCAGCATTTT
CDR3: CASSVQGLSNQPQHF

length: 18
J: TRBJ1-5
V: TRBV5-6
D: TRBD1
DNA: TGTGCCAGCAGATGGGGCGGGACAGGATTTATAGGCAATCAGCCCCAGCATTTT
CDR3: CASRWGGTGFIGNQPQHF

length: 15
J: TRBJ2-2
V: TRBV4-3
D: NA
DNA: TGCGCCAGCACTCCCGGTGCCTCCCCCACCGGGGAGCTGTTTTTT
CDR3: CASTPGASPTGELFF

length: 14
J: TRBJ2-1
V: TRBV5-1
D: NA
DNA: TGCGCCAGCTGGGACTTGAGCTCCTACAATGAGCAGTTCTTC
CDR3: CASWDLSSYNEQFF

length: 14
J: TRBJ1-5
V: TRBV7-2
D: TRBD1
DNA: TGTGCCAGCAGCCCCGACAGGGGGAATCAGCCCCAGCATTTT
CDR3: CASSPDRGNQPQHF

length: 11
J: TRBJ1-2
V: TRBV20-1
D: NA
DNA: TGCAGTGCTAGCAGAACGGGGGGCTACACCTTC
CDR3: CSASRTGGYTF

length: 15
J: TRBJ1-1
V: TRBV5-1
D: TRBD1
DNA: TGCGCCAGCAGCATCCGGACAGGAGGGGACACTGAAGCTTTCTTT
CDR3: CASSIRTGGDTEAFF